Listed below are T cell receptor beta chains from one sample, sequenced in a study of cytomegalovirus exposure and HLA in healthy donors. Data came from immunoSEQ multiplex PCR; TCRdb stores just in-frame clones and leaves some out. The sample comprises about 93,000 clones, around 76% of which are singletons, and approximately 0.6% rests with the top ten. The specimen was PBMCs. Receptors originate from a man aged 25-40 years in good health and CMV-seronegative. CDR3s include the opening cysteine and the closing phenylalanine or tryptophan. D genes are given only for firm matches. Size values are once, few and many counts, or a class for expanded clones, and some rows have none.

TRBD1 | TRBJ2-1 | - | TRBV5-5 | CASSPGTGPSKRVYEQFF | TGTGCCAGCAGCCCTGGGACAGGTCCCTCAAAGAGGGTATATGAGCAGTTCTTC
- | TRBJ1-5 | - | TRBV6-1 | CASSSRWGVDQPQHF | TGTGCCAGCAGTTCTCGATGGGGGGTTGATCAGCCCCAGCATTTT
- | TRBJ1-2 | few | TRBV28 | CASTTFGSAGNYGYTF | TGTGCCAGCACCACCTTTGGTTCGGCCGGGAACTATGGCTACACCTTC
- | TRBJ1-2 | many | TRBV5-4 | CASSSDRMYGYTF | TGTGCCAGCAGCTCGGACAGAATGTATGGCTACACCTTC
- | TRBJ2-1 | - | TRBV11-2 | CASSLVVGLTHNEQFF | TGTGCCAGCAGCTTAGTTGTTGGGCTCACTCACAATGAGCAGTTCTTC
- | TRBJ2-7 | - | TRBV5-1 | CASSTLGDIYEQYF | TGCGCCAGCAGCACACTCGGGGACATCTACGAGCAGTACTTC
- | TRBJ1-2 | - | TRBV7-2 | CASSLDIAGEAYGYTF | TGTGCCAGCAGCTTAGATATTGCGGGGGAGGCCTATGGCTACACCTTC
- | TRBJ1-1 | - | TRBV6-1 | CASREGVNTEAFF | TGTGCCAGCAGGGAGGGAGTGAACACTGAAGCTTTCTTT
- | TRBJ1-4 | - | TRBV6-5 | CASRAGGTTNEKLFF | TGTGCCAGTCGGGCGGGGGGGACAACTAATGAAAAACTGTTTTTT
- | TRBJ2-5 | few | TRBV5-4 | CASSSLTASTQTQYF | TGTGCCAGCAGCTCCCTTACGGCTAGTACGCAGACCCAGTACTTC
TRBD1 | TRBJ2-3 | once | TRBV7-6 | CASSLEAYIRQGKFTDTQYF | TGTGCCAGCAGCTTAGAGGCTTATATTCGACAGGGGAAGTTTACAGATACGCAGTATTTT
TRBD2 | TRBJ2-2 | - | TRBV4-1 | CASSQGTSGSGGELFF | TGCGCCAGCAGCCAAGGGACTAGCGGGAGTGGCGGGGAGCTGTTTTTT
TRBD1 | TRBJ1-2 | once | TRBV18 | CASSPPDRTYGYTF | TGTGCCAGCTCACCACCGGACAGGACCTATGGCTACACCTTC
TRBD1 | TRBJ1-2 | - | TRBV10-3 | CATTGEEGYGYTF | TGTGCCACTACAGGGGAGGAGGGCTATGGCTACACCTTC
- | TRBJ1-1 | - | TRBV5-4 | CASSGGQMNTEAFF | TGTGCCAGCAGCGGAGGACAGATGAACACTGAAGCTTTCTTT
TRBD2 | TRBJ2-7 | - | TRBV5-1 | CASSFSGGHSYEQYF | TGCGCCAGCAGCTTTAGCGGGGGGCACTCCTACGAGCAGTACTTC
TRBD1 | TRBJ1-1 | few | TRBV6-5 | CASTGQGIAEAFF | TGTGCCAGCACGGGACAGGGGATCGCTGAAGCTTTCTTT
- | TRBJ1-1 | - | TRBV19 | CASEPQANTEAFF | TGTGCCAGTGAGCCTCAGGCCAACACTGAAGCTTTCTTT
- | TRBJ2-3 | many | TRBV4-2 | CASSQDRGSGTDTQYF | TGTGCCAGCAGCCAAGATCGAGGTAGCGGCACAGATACGCAGTATTTT
- | TRBJ2-6 | - | TRBV11-3 | CASSLGASGANVLTF | TGTGCCAGCAGCTTGGGGGCATCTGGGGCCAACGTCCTGACTTTC
- | TRBJ1-4 | - | TRBV19 | CASSPRSGGLTNEKLFF | TGTGCCAGTAGCCCACGGTCGGGGGGTTTAACTAATGAAAAACTGTTTTTT
- | TRBJ1-2 | few | TRBV2 | CASSALGQSYGYTF | TGTGCCAGCAGTGCTTTAGGACAAAGCTATGGCTACACCTTC
- | TRBJ1-3 | - | TRBV6-5 | CASSESTPATIYF | TGTGCCAGCAGTGAGAGTACCCCTGCAACCATATATTTT
- | TRBJ1-2 | - | TRBV27 | CASSSPVRGVYGYTF | TGTGCCAGCAGTTCCCCGGTCAGGGGTGTCTATGGCTACACCTTC
- | TRBJ2-1 | - | TRBV5-1 | CASSLGTNNNEQFF | TGCGCCAGCAGCTTGGGGACTAACAACAATGAGCAGTTCTTC
- | TRBJ1-4 | - | TRBV5-4 | CATQGGFGEKLFF | TGTGCCACCCAAGGGGGTTTTGGTGAAAAACTGTTTTTT
TRBD2 | TRBJ2-1 | - | TRBV9 | CASSGSGTIPNEQFF | TGTGCCAGCAGCGGCTCCGGGACTATACCAAATGAGCAGTTCTTC
TRBD1 | TRBJ2-7 | - | TRBV27 | CASRYGQGKIYEQYF | TGTGCCAGCAGGTATGGACAGGGGAAAATCTACGAGCAGTACTTC
TRBD1 | TRBJ1-1 | once | TRBV18 | CASSPGQGVVSTEAFF | TGTGCCAGCTCACCGGGACAGGGGGTCGTTTCCACTGAAGCTTTCTTT
TRBD1 | TRBJ1-5 | - | TRBV11-2 | CASSRSPGQGVSNQPQHF | TGTGCCAGCAGCCGTTCACCGGGACAGGGGGTGAGCAATCAGCCCCAGCATTTT
- | TRBJ2-4 | - | TRBV2 | CASDDYIQYF | TGTGCCAGCGATGACTACATTCAGTACTTC
- | TRBJ1-2 | - | TRBV19 | CASRDRENGYTF | TGTGCCAGTAGAGACCGGGAGAATGGCTACACCTTC
- | TRBJ1-1 | once | TRBV29-1 | CSVAGGSDTEAFF | TGCAGCGTTGCGGGGGGGTCGGACACTGAAGCTTTCTTT
TRBD1 | TRBJ2-6 | - | TRBV7-2 | CASSLTRDRGLSGANVLTF | TGTGCCAGCAGCTTAACCCGGGACAGAGGGTTATCTGGGGCCAACGTCCTGACTTTC
TRBD1 | TRBJ1-2 | - | TRBV6-5 | CASSPTWTGDNGYTF | TGTGCCAGCAGCCCGACGTGGACAGGGGATAATGGCTACACCTTC
TRBD2 | TRBJ2-5 | - | TRBV6-1 | CASSEGPSGRETQYF | TGTGCCAGCAGTGAAGGGCCCAGCGGGAGAGAGACCCAGTACTTC